These 22 T cell receptor beta chains came from one sample sequenced in a study of beta chain features in type 1 diabetes. Which antigens these TCRs recognize remains unknown. Study findings and constraints: Moderately but significantly shorter TCRB CDR3s were found in Type 1 diabetes patients in all four CD4+ subsets.

The entirety of the isolated RNA underwent reverse transcription, so expressed TCRB transcripts were sequenced. Here immunoSEQ multiplex PCR was the method, and the copy in TCRdb shows in-frame clones only, minus some. The data show about 650,000 clones, roughly 12% seen once. Input material: naive CD4+ T cells from blood. These receptors originate from a man aged 30 to 39 with type 1 diabetes.

This clone was counted between two and nine times. CDR3 bases: TGCAGCGTTAGAACAGCCGGCCCCTACAATGAGCAGTTCTTC. The encoded protein is CSVRTAGPYNEQFF. This chain uses TRBV29-1 with TRBJ2-1; D is uncertain. The V and J ends lost 5 bases and 2 bases respectively, with 13 bases between them. Germline CDR1 and CDR2: SQVTM and ANQGSEA. The CDR3 covers 14 residues.

J is TRBJ2-5 and V is TRBV9; 7 bases fit TRBD1. The J call may be wrong; the DNA end is better matched by TRBJ2-7. Germline assignment: CDR1 SGDLS and CDR2 YYNGEE. The CDR3 covers 14 residues. The CDR3: CASSGTDDAYEQYF. The CDR3 nucleotides read TGTGCCAGCAGTGGGACAGATGACGCCTACGAGCAGTACTTC.

This clone occurred a few times. The chain combines TRBV6-6 with TRBJ2-7; D gene uncertain. The CDR3 sequence is 14 residues long. V shed 0 bases and J shed 0 bases, with 6 bases lying between them. The germline gives CDR1 MNHNY, CDR2 SVGAGI (reference sequence). The CDR3 nucleotides read TGTGCCAGCAGTTACTCTACAGTCTCCTACGAGCAGTACTTC. This encodes CASSYSTVSYEQYF.

This clone was detected once. This chain links TRBV4-3 with TRBJ2-2; TRBD2 might be the D (6 bases). The CDR3 extends over 14 amino acids. Trimming removed 6 bases from V and 4 bases from J, with 12 bases in between. The germline V gene encodes CDR1 LGHNA and CDR2 YSLEER. As DNA, the CDR3 is TGCGCCAGCAGGAGACTAGTTCTCACCGGGGAGCTGTTTTTT. Residues: CASRRLVLTGELFF.

The table lists this clone with a few counts. The chain has TRBV19 and TRBJ1-1; D ambiguous. CDR3 size: 17 residues. V was cut by 3 bases and J by 1 base, with 18 bases left in between. Germline CDR1 and CDR2: LNHDA and SQIVND (reference sequence). CDR3 residues: CASSMADGEPWNTEAFF. CDR3 sequence (DNA): TGTGCCAGTAGTATGGCGGACGGCGAACCCTGGAACACTGAAGCTTTCTTT. Using reference TRBV19 and TRBJ1-1 for the parts outside the CDR3, the full variable domain is DGGITQSPKYLFRKEGQNVTLSCEQNLNHDAMYWYRQDPGQGLRLIYYSQIVNDFQKGDIAEGYSVSREKKESFPLTVTSAQKNPTAFYLCASSMADGEPWNTEAFFGQGTRLTVV.

V usage is TRBV10-3 and J usage is TRBJ1-1, with 8 positions matching TRBD1. The CDR3 is 13 amino acids. Germline V gene data show CDR1 as ENHRY and CDR2 as SYGVKD. The V segment lost 10 bases and the J segment 6 bases; nucleotides outside the gene matches: 10. In DNA, the CDR3 is TGTGCCACCGTCAGACAGGGGACCCCTGAAGCTTTCTTT. It codes for CATVRQGTPEAFF.

The chain carries TRBV4-3 and TRBJ2-3; a weak D match, TRBD1 (5 bases). V was pared by 1 base and J by 5 bases, with 19 bases between. Germline loops: CDR1 LGHNA, CDR2 YSLEER. The CDR3 runs to 17 residues. CDR3 loop: CASSQGSTSYQGDTQYF. CDR3 bases: TGCGCCAGCAGCCAAGGTTCGACTTCGTACCAGGGAGATACGCAGTATTTT.

In the case of this clone: Other nucleotide sequences from this sample produce the same CDR3. This sequence joins TRBV7-2 and TRBJ2-3; perhaps TRBD1 as D (5 bases). The CDR3 is 14 amino acids. Germline loops: CDR1 SGHTA, CDR2 FQGNSA. V was cut by 2 bases and J by 2 bases, with 8 bases left in between. CDR3 region: CASSLSGYTDTQYF. CDR3 nucleotides: TGTGCCAGCAGCTTATCAGGGTACACAGATACGCAGTATTTT.

This clone has a handful of counts. This chain links TRBV7-3 with TRBJ1-1; no definite D call. Trimming took 6 bases from V and 3 from J, leaving 14 bases between them. The germline V gene has CDR1 SGHTA and CDR2 FQGTGA. The CDR3 length is 14 residues. The chain's CDR3 is CASRPRAEDTEAFF. The CDR3 bases are TGTGCCAGCAGGCCGCGGGCCGAGGACACTGAAGCTTTCTTT.

The CDR3: CASRPPGLFTDTQYF. Here the CDR3 DNA reads TGTGCCAGCAGACCACCAGGCTTATTCACAGATACGCAGTATTTT. The chain has TRBV2 and TRBJ2-3; D uncertain. Germline lookup yields CDR1 SNHLY and CDR2 FYNNEI. V lost 6 bases, J lost 2 bases, and 15 bases lay in between. This CDR3 has 15 residues.

The chain couples TRBV27 to TRBJ1-4; 8 bases are shared with TRBD1. This CDR3 region has 17 residues. V dropped 5 bases and J dropped 5; count of bases not matched to a gene: 13. Germline CDR1 and CDR2: MNHEY and SMNVEV (reference sequence). CDR3 DNA sequence: TGTGCCAGCAGTGCATCTGGAAGAGGACAGGGAAATGAAAAACTGTTTTTT. This sequence encodes CASSASGRGQGNEKLFF. Together with reference TRBV27 and TRBJ1-4, the CDR3 gives the full variable domain: EAQVTQNPRYLITVTGKKLTVTCSQNMNHEYMSWYRQDPGLGLRQIYYSMNVEVTDKGDVPEGYKVSRKEKRNFPLILESPSPNQTSLYFCASSASGRGQGNEKLFFGSGTQLSVL.

The rearrangement links TRBV9 to TRBJ2-6, with TRBD1 matching over 7 bases. Trimming removed 2 bases from V and 0 bases from J; junction bases left unmatched: 5. The germline gives CDR1 SGDLS, CDR2 YYNGEE. This CDR3 has 17 amino acids. CDR3 loop: CASSVTSGGSGANVLTF. CDR3 coding DNA: TGTGCCAGCAGCGTGACCTCAGGGGGCTCTGGGGCCAACGTCCTGACTTTC.

This clone has more than one count but fewer than ten. The genes are TRBV28 and TRBJ1-6; possibly TRBD1 for D (6 bases). The CDR3 length is 16 residues. Germline CDR1 and CDR2: MDHEN and SYDVKM. V was clipped by 7 bases and J by 6 bases, with 19 bases between them. The CDR3 reads CASTLPAGGGNSPLHF. CDR3 DNA: TGTGCCAGCACCCTACCCGCGGGGGGCGGTAATTCACCCCTCCACTTT.

The J gene is TRBJ1-2, the V gene TRBV7-9, with D possibly being TRBD1 (6 bases). V was trimmed by 6 bases and J by 6 bases, leaving 14 bases between them. Germline assignment: CDR1 SEHNR and CDR2 FQNEAQ (reference sequence). The CDR3 length is 13 residues. The CDR3 region has the DNA TGTGCCAGCAGTCTACAGGGAGGGCATGGCTACACCTTC. This sequence encodes CASSLQGGHGYTF.

V is TRBV6-6 and J is TRBJ2-1; 10 nucleotides match TRBD1. This CDR3 is 14 amino acids long. Germline assignment: CDR1 MNHNY and CDR2 SVGAGI (reference sequence). The trim removed 6 bases at V and 7 bases at J, leaving 6 bases unmatched. CDR3 sequence reads: CASRPGQGMNEQFF. CDR3 bases: TGTGCCAGCAGACCGGGACAGGGGATGAATGAGCAGTTCTTC.

This sequence joins TRBV4-2 and TRBJ2-5; the D is unclear. The CDR3 spans 15 residues. Trimming removed 1 base from V and 4 bases from J, with 13 bases in between. From germline, CDR1 is LGHNA and CDR2 YNFKEQ. The CDR3 DNA is TGTGCCAGCAGCCAAGTACAAGTGAAGGGAGAGACCCAGTACTTC. Its protein is CASSQVQVKGETQYF.

This clone showed up just a few times. CDR3 loop: CASSLGNSGAETQYF. DNA of the CDR3: TGTGCCAGCAGCTTAGGAAATAGCGGGGCAGAGACCCAGTACTTC. The V gene is TRBV7-2, the J gene TRBJ2-5, with 8 bases fitting TRBD2. With 1 base clipped from V and 4 bases from J, the junction kept 5 bases outside the gene matches. Germline CDR1 SGHTA, CDR2 FQGNSA. There are 15 residues in the CDR3.

This clone was seen more than once but under ten times. The genes are TRBV11-2 and TRBJ2-7; D remains unclear. The CDR3 spans 14 residues. Germline CDR1 is SGHAT and CDR2 is FQNNGV. V gave up 1 base and J gave up 1 base, with 8 bases separating them. This chain's CDR3 is CASSLGTESYEQYF. DNA for the CDR3: TGTGCCAGCAGCTTAGGGACGGAATCCTACGAGCAGTACTTC.

This chain joins TRBV27 and TRBJ2-7, with 7 positions matching TRBD1. The germline CDR1 and CDR2 sequences are MNHEY and SMNVEV (reference sequence). V lost 6 bases, J lost 6 bases, and 11 bases stayed unmatched. The CDR3 extends over 14 amino acids. The CDR3 DNA reads TGTGCCAGCAGGCGACAGGGAGCGGTCCTCGAGCAGTACTTC. It specifies CASRRQGAVLEQYF.

In this sample, this clone turned up a few times. The chain has TRBV30 and TRBJ2-7; D might be TRBD2 (6 bases). This CDR3 has 16 amino acids. The germline V gene encodes CDR1 GTSNPN and CDR2 SVGIG (reference sequence). The V end was cut by 0 bases, the J end by 0 bases, with 15 bases between. The CDR3: CAWSVDGTSSSYEQYF. The DNA for the CDR3 is TGTGCCTGGAGTGTAGATGGGACTTCCAGCTCCTACGAGCAGTACTTC.

The chain recombines TRBV28 with TRBJ1-2, with a weak D call TRBD1 (6 bases). The CDR3 has 13 residues. Trimming shortened V by 6 bases and J by 4 bases, and 12 bases separated the two germline ends. Per germline, CDR1 MDHEN and CDR2 SYDVKM. This CDR3 is CASRPGQPYGYTF. The CDR3 bases are TGTGCCAGCAGGCCTGGACAGCCCTATGGCTACACCTTC.

The rearrangement uses TRBV11-2 and TRBJ2-2, with D perhaps being TRBD1 or TRBD2 (5 bases each). Germline CDR1 is SGHAT and CDR2 is FQNNGV. Trimming cost V 5 bases and J 4 bases, with 17 bases left between them. The CDR3 loop spans 16 amino acids. The CDR3 coding sequence is TGTGCCAGCAGCGCTGCTTGGGACGGCGGCACCGGGGAGCTGTTTTTT. It yields the protein CASSAAWDGGTGELFF.